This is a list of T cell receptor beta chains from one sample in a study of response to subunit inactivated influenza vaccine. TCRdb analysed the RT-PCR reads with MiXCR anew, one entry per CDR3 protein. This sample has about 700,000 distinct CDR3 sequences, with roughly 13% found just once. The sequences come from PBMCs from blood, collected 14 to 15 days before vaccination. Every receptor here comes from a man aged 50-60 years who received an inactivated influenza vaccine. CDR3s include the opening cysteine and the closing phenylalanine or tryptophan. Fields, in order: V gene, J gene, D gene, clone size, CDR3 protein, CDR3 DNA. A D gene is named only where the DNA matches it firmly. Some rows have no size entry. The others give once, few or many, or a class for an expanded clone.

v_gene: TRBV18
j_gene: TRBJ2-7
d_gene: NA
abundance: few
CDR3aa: CASSPYSVGEQYF
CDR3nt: TGTGCCAGCTCACCATACAGTGTGGGCGAGCAGTACTTC

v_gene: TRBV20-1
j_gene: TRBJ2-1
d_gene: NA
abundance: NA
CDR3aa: CSAGGAMGEQFF
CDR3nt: TGCAGTGCCGGCGGGGCCATGGGGGAGCAGTTCTTC

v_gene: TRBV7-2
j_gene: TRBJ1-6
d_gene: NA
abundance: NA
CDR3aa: CASTIERQENNSPLHF
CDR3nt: TGTGCCAGCACCATTGAGCGGCAGGAAAATAATTCACCCCTCCACTTT

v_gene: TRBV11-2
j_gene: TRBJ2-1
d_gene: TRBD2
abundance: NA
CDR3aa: CASSPKWLAAEQFF
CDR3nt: TGTGCCAGCAGCCCCAAATGGCTAGCGGCTGAGCAGTTCTTC

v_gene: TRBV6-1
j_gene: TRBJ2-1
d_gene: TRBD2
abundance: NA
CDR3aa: CASNRLSSGINEQFF
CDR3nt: TGTGCCAGCAATAGGTTGTCTAGCGGGATCAATGAGCAGTTCTTC

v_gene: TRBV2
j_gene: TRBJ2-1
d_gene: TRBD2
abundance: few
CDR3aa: CASRGGRDYRSYNEQFF
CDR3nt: TGTGCCAGCAGGGGCGGCAGGGACTACCGCTCCTACAATGAGCAGTTCTTC

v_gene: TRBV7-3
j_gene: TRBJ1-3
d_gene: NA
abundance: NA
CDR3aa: CASSLSARNTIYF
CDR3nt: TGTGCCAGCAGCTTATCAGCGAGAAACACCATATATTTT

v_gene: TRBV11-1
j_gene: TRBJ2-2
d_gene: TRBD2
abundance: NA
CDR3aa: CASRSTFLAGGQISGELFF
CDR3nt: TGTGCCAGCAGATCCACCTTCCTAGCGGGGGGGCAGATTTCCGGGGAGCTGTTTTTT

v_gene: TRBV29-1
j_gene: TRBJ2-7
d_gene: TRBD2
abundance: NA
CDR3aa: CSVDGEGFEQYF
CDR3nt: TGCAGCGTTGATGGGGAGGGGTTCGAGCAGTACTTC

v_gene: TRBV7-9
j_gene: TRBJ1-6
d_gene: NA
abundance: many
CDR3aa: CASSLGGVSYNSPLHF
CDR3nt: TGTGCCAGCAGCTTAGGGGGCGTCTCCTATAATTCACCCCTCCACTTT

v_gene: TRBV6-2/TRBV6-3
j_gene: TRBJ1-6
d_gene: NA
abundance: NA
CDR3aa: CASSYSTHLWSSYNSPLHF
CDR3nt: TGTGCCAGCAGTTACTCTACCCACCTTTGGAGCTCCTATAATTCACCCCTCCACTTT

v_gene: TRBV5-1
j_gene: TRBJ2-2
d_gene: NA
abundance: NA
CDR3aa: CASSLSGTPGTGELFF
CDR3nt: TGCGCCAGCAGTTTATCCGGGACCCCTGGAACCGGGGAGCTGTTTTTT

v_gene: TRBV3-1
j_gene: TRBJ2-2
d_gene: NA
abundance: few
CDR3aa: CASSQDRLPRNTGELFF
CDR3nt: TGTGCCAGCAGCCAAGATCGACTACCAAGGAACACCGGGGAGCTGTTTTTT

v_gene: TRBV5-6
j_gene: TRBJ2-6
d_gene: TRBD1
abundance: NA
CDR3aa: CASSLVGTGSGANVLTF
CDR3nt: TGTGCCAGCAGCTTGGTGGGGACAGGCTCTGGGGCCAACGTCCTGACTTTC

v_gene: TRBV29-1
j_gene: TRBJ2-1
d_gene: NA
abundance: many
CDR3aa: CSPWDGRGNEQFF
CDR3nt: TGCAGCCCCTGGGACGGGAGAGGCAATGAGCAGTTCTTC

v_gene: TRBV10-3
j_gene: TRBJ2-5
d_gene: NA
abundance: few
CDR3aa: CATGYRVQETQYF
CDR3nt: TGTGCCACAGGGTACAGGGTCCAAGAGACCCAGTACTTC

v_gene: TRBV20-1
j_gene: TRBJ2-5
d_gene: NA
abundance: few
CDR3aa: CSAGRWENGETQYF
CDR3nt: TGCAGTGCTGGACGATGGGAGAACGGGGAGACCCAGTACTTC

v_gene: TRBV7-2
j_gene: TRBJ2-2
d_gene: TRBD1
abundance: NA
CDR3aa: CASSFGQGATGELFF
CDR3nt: TGTGCCAGCAGCTTCGGACAGGGGGCTACCGGGGAGCTGTTTTTT

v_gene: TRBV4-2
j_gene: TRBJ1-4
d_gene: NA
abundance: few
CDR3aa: CASSQDTGWINEKLFF
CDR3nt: TGTGCCAGCAGCCAAGACACAGGGTGGATTAATGAAAAACTGTTTTTT

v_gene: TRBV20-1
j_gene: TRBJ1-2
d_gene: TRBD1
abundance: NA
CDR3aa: CSARALDRGPPNYGYTF
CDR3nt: TGCAGTGCTAGAGCTTTGGACAGGGGGCCTCCTAACTATGGCTACACCTTC

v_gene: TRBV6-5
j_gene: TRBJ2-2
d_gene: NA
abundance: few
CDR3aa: CASSYTGKTGELFF
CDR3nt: TGTGCCAGCAGTTACACCGGAAAGACCGGGGAGCTGTTTTTT

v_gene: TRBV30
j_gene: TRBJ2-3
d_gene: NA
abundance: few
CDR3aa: CAWSIELASPHTQYF
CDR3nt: TGTGCCTGGAGTATAGAACTAGCCTCTCCCCATACGCAGTATTTT

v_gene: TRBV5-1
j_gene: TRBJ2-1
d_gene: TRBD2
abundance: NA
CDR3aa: CASSLGSSGVRGEQFF
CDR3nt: TGCGCCAGCAGCCTTGGATCTAGCGGGGTGCGGGGTGAGCAGTTCTTC

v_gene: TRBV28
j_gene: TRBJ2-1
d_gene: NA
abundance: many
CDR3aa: CASSLNAYNEQFF
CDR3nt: TGTGCCAGCAGTTTAAATGCCTACAATGAGCAGTTCTTC

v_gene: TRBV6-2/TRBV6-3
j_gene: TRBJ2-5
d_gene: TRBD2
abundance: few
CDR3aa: CASSPPGVAGETQYF
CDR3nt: TGTGCCAGCAGTCCCCCGGGGGTAGCGGGAGAGACCCAGTACTTC